The table lists the clone carrying this T cell receptor beta chain with a few counts. These data come from a study of control samples from healthy donors and cancer patients. CDR1 and CDR2 (germline): KGHDR, SFDVKD. The trim removed 3 bases at V and 0 bases at J, leaving 11 bases unmatched. The CDR3 runs 18 residues. Profiling relied on immunoSEQ multiplex PCR, and the TCRdb table lists in-frame clones only, not all of them. The sample lists about 75,000 clones; around 94% were seen once. This receptor was identified in a woman between 35 and 50 years old in good health. The chain is built from TRBV24-1 and TRBJ2-7, with 9 nucleotides matching TRBD1. The sequencing input was blood. Here the CDR3 reads CATSDPGTGHRSSYEQYF. The CDR3 DNA is TGTGCCACCAGTGATCCCGGGACAGGGCATAGGAGCTCCTACGAGCAGTACTTC.